This T cell receptor beta chain appears in the sequencing data of a study of blood T cell repertoires in COVID-19. On the study more broadly: There were acute and convalescent COVID-19 samples, and they came from the United States, Italy and Spain.

The CDR3 spans 18 residues. Per the germline V gene, CDR1 is MRHNA and CDR2 is SNTAGT. The V gene end was trimmed by 2 bases and the J gene end by 2 bases; junction bases not matched to a gene: 11. Per the authors' pipeline: Reference gene primer amplification in the assay estimated nucleated cell counts. The protocol was immunoSEQ multiplex PCR, while the TCRdb copy is restricted to in-frame clones and leaves out a portion. D and trimming come from the DNA, and the V and J calls and clone size come from that table. Among around 180,000 clones listed, under 85% were seen once. The sequence came from a human donor in a cohort sampled during active COVID-19. The gene calls are TRBV6-4 and TRBJ2-1; 8 positions agree with TRBD2. Sequenced material: peripheral blood. The CDR3 reads CASSDPQRPGGAYNEQFF. The CDR3 DNA follows: TGTGCCAGCAGTGACCCGCAGCGTCCCGGGGGGGCCTACAATGAGCAGTTCTTC.